What follows describes a single T cell receptor beta chain. Its antigen is undetermined. Method: immunoSEQ multiplex PCR; TCRdb's copy keeps in-frame clones and lacks some. Of 140,000 to 150,000 clones in the sample, roughly 90% were seen once. These data belong to a study of radiation and T cells in renal cell carcinoma. Whole-study findings and limits: Top tumor clonotypes rose in blood 2 weeks post-radiation, then contracted.

Trimming removed 5 bases from V and 0 bases from J, with 16 bases in between. Germline-derived CDR1 and CDR2 are SGHKS and YYEKEE (reference sequence). The CDR3 totals 16 residues. Regarding time point: baseline pretreatment blood. Treatment denoted: 15 Gy SBRT to primary tumor, nephrectomy 4 weeks later. The receptor was derived from a woman in her sixties or seventies with renal cell carcinoma. The V and J genes are TRBV5-5 and TRBJ2-3; the D gene is possibly TRBD1 (6 bases). Sequenced material: blood, taken from a patient whose treatment included radiotherapy and nephrectomy. CDR3 loop: CASSLTGTASTDTQYF. The CDR3 coding sequence is TGTGCCAGCAGTTTGACAGGAACTGCTAGCACAGATACGCAGTATTTT. Filled out from reference TRBV5-5 and TRBJ2-3, the complete variable domain reads DAGVTQSPTHLIKTRGQQVTLRCSPISGHKSVSWYQQVLGQGPQFIFQYYEKEERGRGNFPDRFSARQFPNYSSELNVNALLLGDSALYLCASSLTGTASTDTQYFGPGTRLTVL.